The present entry profiles one TCR beta chain with its context. Its antigen is as yet unknown. The protocol was immunoSEQ multiplex PCR, while the TCRdb copy is restricted to in-frame clones and leaves out a portion. This table holds about 83,000 clones, approximately 90% found once. Germline CDR1 LNHDA, CDR2 SQIVND (reference sequence). The CDR3 covers 15 residues. V shed 5 bases and J shed 1 base, with 14 bases lying between them. This specimen comes from a study of T cell responses to AZD1222 COVID-19 vaccine. Study findings and constraints: Of the AZD1222 recipients, only five or six were seropositive at baseline.

The sample in question was peripheral blood, obtained on day 0 of AZD1222 vaccination. The clonotype was recovered from an adult in good health. The V and J genes are TRBV19 and TRBJ1-2, with no clear D. The CDR3 spells CASSLSATDNYGYTF. In DNA, the CDR3 is TGTGCCAGTAGTCTCAGCGCAACTGATAACTATGGCTACACCTTC.